This TCR beta chain was obtained from a study of blood T cell repertoires in COVID-19. Study details: Italy, Spain and the United States were the sources of the convalescent and acute COVID-19 samples. The cDNA or gDNA used as material had been derived from T cells, B-cell-depleted T cells, or PBMCs.

The CDR3 contains 12 residues. Germline CDR1 is KGHSY and CDR2 is FQNENV. V was shortened by 0 bases and J by 15 bases, with 12 bases between the two germline ends. Per the study methods: The authors estimated nucleated cell counts from reference gene primer amplification. Sequencing was performed with immunoSEQ multiplex PCR; in TCRdb, only in-frame clones are kept and a portion is missing. V, J and clone size are those of that table, while D and trimming were read from the DNA. The top ten hold approximately 15% of the sample, which has 40,000 or so clones, 85% seen once. The sample was peripheral blood. This chain joins TRBV16 and TRBJ2-1; TRBD2 might be the D (6 bases). This sequence was found in a human donor in a cohort sampled during active COVID-19. CDR3 nucleotide sequence: TGTGCCAGCAGCCAATCGGCCGGGGGAGGGTTCTTC. Translated: CASSQSAGGGFF.